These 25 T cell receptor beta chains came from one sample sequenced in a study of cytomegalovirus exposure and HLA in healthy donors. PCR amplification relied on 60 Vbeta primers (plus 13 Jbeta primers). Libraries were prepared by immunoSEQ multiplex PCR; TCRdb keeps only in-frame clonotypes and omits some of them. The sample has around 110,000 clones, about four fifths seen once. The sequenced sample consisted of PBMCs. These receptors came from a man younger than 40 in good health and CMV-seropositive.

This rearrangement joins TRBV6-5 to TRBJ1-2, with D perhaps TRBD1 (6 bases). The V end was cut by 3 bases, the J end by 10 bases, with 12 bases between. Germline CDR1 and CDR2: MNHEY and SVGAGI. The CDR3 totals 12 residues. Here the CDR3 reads CASSYDRLDYTF. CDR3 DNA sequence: TGTGCCAGCAGTTATGACAGGTTGGACTACACCTTC.

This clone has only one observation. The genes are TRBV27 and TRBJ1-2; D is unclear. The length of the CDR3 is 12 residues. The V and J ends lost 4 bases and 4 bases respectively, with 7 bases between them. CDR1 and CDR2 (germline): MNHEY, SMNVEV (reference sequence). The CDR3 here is CASSSGSYGYTF. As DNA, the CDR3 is TGTGCCAGCAGTTCGGGAAGCTATGGCTACACCTTC.

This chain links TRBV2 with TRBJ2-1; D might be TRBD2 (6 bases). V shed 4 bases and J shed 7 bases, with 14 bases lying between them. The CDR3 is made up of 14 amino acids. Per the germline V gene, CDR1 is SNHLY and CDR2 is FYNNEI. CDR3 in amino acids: CASSADKGRNEQFF. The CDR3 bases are TGTGCCAGCAGTGCCGACAAGGGGAGGAATGAGCAGTTCTTC.

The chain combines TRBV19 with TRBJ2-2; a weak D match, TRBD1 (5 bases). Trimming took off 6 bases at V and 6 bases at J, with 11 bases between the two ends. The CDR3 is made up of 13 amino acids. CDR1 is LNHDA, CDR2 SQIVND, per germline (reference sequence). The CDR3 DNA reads TGTGCCAGTAGAGTCAGGGTGGCCGGGGAGCTGTTTTTT. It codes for CASRVRVAGELFF.

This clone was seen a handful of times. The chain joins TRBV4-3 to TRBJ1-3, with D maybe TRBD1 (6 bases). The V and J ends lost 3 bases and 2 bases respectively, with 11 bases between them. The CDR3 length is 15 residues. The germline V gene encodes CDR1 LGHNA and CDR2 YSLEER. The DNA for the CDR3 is TGCGCCAGCAGCCACACTGGGGGCCCTGGAAACACCATATATTTT. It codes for CASSHTGGPGNTIYF.

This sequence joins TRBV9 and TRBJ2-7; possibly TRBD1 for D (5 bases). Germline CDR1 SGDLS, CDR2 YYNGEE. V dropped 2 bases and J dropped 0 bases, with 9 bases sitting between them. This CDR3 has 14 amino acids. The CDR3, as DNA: TGTGCCAGCAGCGTTCACAGGACCTCCTACGAGCAGTACTTC. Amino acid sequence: CASSVHRTSYEQYF.

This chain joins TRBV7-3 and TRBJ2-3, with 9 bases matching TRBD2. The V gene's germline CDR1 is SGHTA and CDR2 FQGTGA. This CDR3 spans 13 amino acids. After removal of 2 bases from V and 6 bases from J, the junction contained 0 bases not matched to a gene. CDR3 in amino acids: CASSLGLADTQYF. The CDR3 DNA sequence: TGTGCCAGCAGCTTAGGACTAGCGGATACGCAGTATTTT.

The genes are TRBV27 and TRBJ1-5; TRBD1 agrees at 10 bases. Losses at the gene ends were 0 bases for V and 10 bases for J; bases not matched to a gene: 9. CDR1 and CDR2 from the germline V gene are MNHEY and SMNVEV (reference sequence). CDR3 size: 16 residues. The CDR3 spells CASSLSAGTGVDPQHF. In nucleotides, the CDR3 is TGTGCCAGCAGTTTATCTGCCGGGACAGGGGTAGATCCCCAGCATTTT.

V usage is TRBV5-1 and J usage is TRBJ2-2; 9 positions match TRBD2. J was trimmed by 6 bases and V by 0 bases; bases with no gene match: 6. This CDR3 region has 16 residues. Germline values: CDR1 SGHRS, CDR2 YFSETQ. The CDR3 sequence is CASSLGLADVAGELFF. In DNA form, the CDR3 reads TGCGCCAGCAGCTTGGGACTAGCGGACGTAGCCGGGGAGCTGTTTTTT.

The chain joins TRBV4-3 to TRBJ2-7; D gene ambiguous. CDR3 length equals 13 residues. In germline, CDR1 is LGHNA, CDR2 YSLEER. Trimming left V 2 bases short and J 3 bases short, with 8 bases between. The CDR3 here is CASSQKTSYEQYF. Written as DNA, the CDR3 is TGCGCCAGCAGCCAAAAAACCAGCTACGAGCAGTACTTC.

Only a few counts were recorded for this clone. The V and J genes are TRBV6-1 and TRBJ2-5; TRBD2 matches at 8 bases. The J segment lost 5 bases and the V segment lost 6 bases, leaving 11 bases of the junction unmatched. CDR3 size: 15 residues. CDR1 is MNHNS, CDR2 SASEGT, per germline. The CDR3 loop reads CASRPLAGPLETQYF. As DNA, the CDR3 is TGTGCCAGCAGGCCCTTAGCGGGGCCCCTGGAGACCCAGTACTTC.

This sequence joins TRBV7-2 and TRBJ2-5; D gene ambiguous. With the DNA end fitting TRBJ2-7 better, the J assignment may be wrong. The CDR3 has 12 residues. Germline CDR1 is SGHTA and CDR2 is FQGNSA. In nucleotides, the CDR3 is TGTGCCAGCAGCTTTATGGGCCACGAGCAGTACTTC. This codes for CASSFMGHEQYF.

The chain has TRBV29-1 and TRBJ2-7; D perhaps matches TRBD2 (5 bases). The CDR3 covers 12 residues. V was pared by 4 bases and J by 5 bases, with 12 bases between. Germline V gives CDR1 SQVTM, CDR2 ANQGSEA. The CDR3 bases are TGCAGCGTTGGGTTTGAGGGCCACGAGCAGTACTTC. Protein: CSVGFEGHEQYF.

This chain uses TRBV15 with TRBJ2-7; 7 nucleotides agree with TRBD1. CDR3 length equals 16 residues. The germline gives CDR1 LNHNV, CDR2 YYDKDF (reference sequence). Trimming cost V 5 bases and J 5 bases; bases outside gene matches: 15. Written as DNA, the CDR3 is TGTGCCACCAGCCTACGGCGGGCAGGGGGACGCGACGAGCAGTACTTC. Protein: CATSLRRAGGRDEQYF. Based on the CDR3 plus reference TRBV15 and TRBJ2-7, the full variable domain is DAMVIQNPRYQVTQFGKPVTLSCSQTLNHNVMYWYQQKSSQAPKLLFHYYDKDFNNEADTPDNFQSRRPNTSFCFLDIRSPGLGDTAMYLCATSLRRAGGRDEQYFGPGTRLTVT.

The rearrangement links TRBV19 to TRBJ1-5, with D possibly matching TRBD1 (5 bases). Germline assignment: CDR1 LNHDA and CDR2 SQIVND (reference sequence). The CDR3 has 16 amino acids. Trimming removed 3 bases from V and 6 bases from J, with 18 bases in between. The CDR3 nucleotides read TGTGCCAGTAGTATTCGCACGCTGCCGGGGGGTCAGCCCCAGCATTTT. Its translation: CASSIRTLPGGQPQHF. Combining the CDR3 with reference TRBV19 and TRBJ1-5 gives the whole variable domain DGGITQSPKYLFRKEGQNVTLSCEQNLNHDAMYWYRQDPGQGLRLIYYSQIVNDFQKGDIAEGYSVSREKKESFPLTVTSAQKNPTAFYLCASSIRTLPGGQPQHFGDGTRLSIL.

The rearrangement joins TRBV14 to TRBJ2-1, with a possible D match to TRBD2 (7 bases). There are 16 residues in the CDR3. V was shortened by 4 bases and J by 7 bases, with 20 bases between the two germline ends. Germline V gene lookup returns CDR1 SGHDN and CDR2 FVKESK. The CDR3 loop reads CASSPDPFEGGNEQFF. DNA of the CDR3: TGTGCCAGCAGCCCTGATCCCTTTGAGGGGGGGAATGAGCAGTTCTTC.

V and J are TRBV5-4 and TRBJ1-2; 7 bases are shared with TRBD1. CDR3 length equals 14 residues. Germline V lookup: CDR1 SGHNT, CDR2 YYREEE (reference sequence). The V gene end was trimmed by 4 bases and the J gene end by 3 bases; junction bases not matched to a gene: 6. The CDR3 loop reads CASSNRQGDYGYTF. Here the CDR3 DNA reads TGTGCCAGCAGCAATAGACAGGGAGACTATGGCTACACCTTC.

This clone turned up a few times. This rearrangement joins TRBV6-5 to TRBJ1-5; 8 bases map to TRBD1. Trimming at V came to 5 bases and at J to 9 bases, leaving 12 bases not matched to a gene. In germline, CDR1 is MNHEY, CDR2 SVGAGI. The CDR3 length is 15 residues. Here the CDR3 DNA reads TGTGCCAGCAGTCCCCTGACAGGGGTAGAAAGGCCCCAGCATTTT. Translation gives CASSPLTGVERPQHF.

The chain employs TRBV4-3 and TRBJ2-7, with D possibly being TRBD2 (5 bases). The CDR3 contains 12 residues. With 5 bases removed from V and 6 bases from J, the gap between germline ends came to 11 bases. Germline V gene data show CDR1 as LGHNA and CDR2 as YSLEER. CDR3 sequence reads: CASSRGAGEQYF. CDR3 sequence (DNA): TGCGCCAGCAGCAGAGGCGCGGGCGAGCAGTACTTC.

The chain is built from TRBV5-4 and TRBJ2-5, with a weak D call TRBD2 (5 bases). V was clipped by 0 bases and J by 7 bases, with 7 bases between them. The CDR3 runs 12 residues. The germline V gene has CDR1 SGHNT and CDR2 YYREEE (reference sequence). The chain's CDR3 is CASSLDRGTQYF. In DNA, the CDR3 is TGTGCCAGCAGCTTGGATCGGGGGACCCAGTACTTC.

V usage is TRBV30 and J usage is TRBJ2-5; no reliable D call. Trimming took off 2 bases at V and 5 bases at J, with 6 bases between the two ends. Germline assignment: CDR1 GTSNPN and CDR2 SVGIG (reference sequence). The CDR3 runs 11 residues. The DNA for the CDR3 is TGTGCCTGGAGTCGCGATGAGACCCAGTACTTC. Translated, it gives CAWSRDETQYF.

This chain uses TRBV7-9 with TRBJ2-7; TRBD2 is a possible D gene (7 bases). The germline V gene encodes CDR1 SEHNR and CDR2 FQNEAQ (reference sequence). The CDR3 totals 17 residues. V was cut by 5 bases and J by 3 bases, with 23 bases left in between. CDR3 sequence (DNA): TGTGCCAGCAGCCGCAGGGGAGGGGGGGCGGACAACTACGAGCAGTACTTC. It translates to CASSRRGGGADNYEQYF.

Written as DNA, the CDR3 is TGTGCCGCTCAGGGGGCTAGCGGGAGGTTCGACAATGAGCAGTTCTTC. Protein sequence: CAAQGASGRFDNEQFF. The gene calls are TRBV28 and TRBJ2-1, with 11 bases identical to TRBD2. Trimming took 11 bases from V and 5 from J; bases not matched to a gene: 14. The CDR3 extends over 16 amino acids. CDR1 and CDR2 (germline): MDHEN, SYDVKM.

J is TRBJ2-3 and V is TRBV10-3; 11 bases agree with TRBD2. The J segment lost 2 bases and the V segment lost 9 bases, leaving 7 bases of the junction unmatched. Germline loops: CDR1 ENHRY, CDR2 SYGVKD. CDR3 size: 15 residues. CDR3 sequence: CAIPSGGPLTDTQYF. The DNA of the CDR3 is TGTGCCATTCCTAGCGGGGGGCCGCTCACAGATACGCAGTATTTT.

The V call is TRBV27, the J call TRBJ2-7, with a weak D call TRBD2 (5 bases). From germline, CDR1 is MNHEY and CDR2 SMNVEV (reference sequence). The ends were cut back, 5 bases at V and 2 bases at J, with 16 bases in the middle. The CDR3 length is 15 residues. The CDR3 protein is CASSTSGKRAYEQYF. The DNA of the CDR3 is TGTGCCAGCAGTACTTCCGGGAAAAGGGCCTACGAGCAGTACTTC.